This TCR beta chain was identified in a study of cytomegalovirus exposure and HLA in healthy donors (TCRdb year 2017). As for the study more broadly: In an earlier analysis of roughly 500 of the donors, less than 350 Gb of sequence data and 117 million unique TCR beta sequences from about 179 million T cells were reported. High-throughput TCR immunosequencing, statistical association of individual TCRs with disease status, and machine learning were combined to predict cytomegalovirus infection status. Every repertoire in the discovery cohort had been generated on one and the same sequencing platform. A later analysis re-analyzed previously published TCR beta repertoires from 550 to 700 donors and added high-resolution HLA genotyping to study TCR occurrence patterns. An early release that covered about 600 HLA-typed donors contained approximately 290 gigabases of sequencing data and roughly 84 million unique TCR sequences. A later genetic analysis used genome-wide SNP genotypes for about 60% of the 666 donors, treating that subset as a discovery cohort. Along with the approximately 650-subject first cohort, a separate validation cohort of over 90 different subjects was used. Five DR-DQ haplotypes were treated as single units for association and clustering because of strong linkage in the cohort. An earlier analysis of about 620 of the donors applied high-throughput TCR beta sequencing to assess whether each TCR beta V gene segment acted as functional or pseudogenic. The aim of the study was to test whether cataloging public T cell receptors could identify signatures of past pathogen exposure. In the later analysis, no new phenotypic data were used to find candidate immune exposures; instead, reliance was placed on TCR beta sequences and their occurrence across donors. On average, around 240,000 unique TCR beta nucleotide sequences were sequenced per donor among 398 genotyped donors of the cohort, with about 19% of those sequences being non-productive. The number of typed donors differed by locus: about 620-630 for A, B, C, DRB1 and DQB1; some 540 for DQA1; some 610 for DPA1; and about 450 for DPB1. Among the roughly 390 genotyped donors, around 81% belonged to the genetic ancestry cluster associated with self-reported Caucasian donors. Alongside the repertoire data, information on donor age, sex, ethnicity and CMV serostatus was compiled. HLA typing included class I and class II loci at four-digit resolution. The study used immunosequencing to profile the T cell repertoires of about 670 subjects and linked those repertoires to cytomegalovirus serostatus.

The library was built by means of the immunoSEQ multiplex PCR assay. For the multiplex PCR, a mixture combining 60 forward primers for TCR Vbeta segments and 13 reverse primers for TCR Jbeta segments was used. The CDR3 region of rearranged TCR beta genes was amplified from genomic DNA by a multiplex PCR assay. The Illumina HiSeq System was used to sequence the amplified TCR beta libraries as 87-base-pair reads. Per the authors' processing: In a later analysis, 70 million to 95 million unique TCR beta chains were counted across the 500 to 850 repertoires, and about 9.9 million of these chains were shared by at least two donors. To remove PCR and sequencing errors, raw reads were error-corrected and collapsed into unique sequences using a nearest-neighbor algorithm that merged closely related sequences. CDR3 sequences were aligned to IMGT reference sequences to assign V, D and J gene segments. For a sequence to be retained, at least a six-nucleotide match to both a V gene segment and a J gene segment was required. A rearrangement was called productive if the CDR3 had no stop codons and remained in frame with V and J, and every other rearrangement was called non-productive. Following IMGT convention, CDR3 was defined as the stretch from the second conserved V-encoded cysteine up to the conserved J-encoded phenylalanine. The earlier analysis of about 610 of the donors excluded any sequence lacking an unambiguous match to a single V gene segment. In an earlier analysis of about 590 of the donors, a V segment was called functional when productive rearrangements were above 56.7%, and segregating when the standard deviation between donors exceeded 5%. A statistical classification framework was developed to diagnose cytomegalovirus status using the catalog of TCR beta chain sequences. In a later analysis, V and J genes were assigned by comparing TCR nucleotide sequences against IMGT/GENE-DB human TR gene sequences. The TCRdist pipeline was used in a later analysis to assign CDR3 sequences and most-parsimonious VDJ recombination scenarios. In a later analysis, every TCR beta chain was defined by the combination of its CDR3 amino acid sequence and its V-gene family, and reads without a unique V-gene family were dropped. To address suspected cross-contamination and a sequencing artifact, a later analysis removed over 500 highly shared, low-generation-probability nucleotide sequences. For each public chain, a later analysis derived a clonal expansion index from normalized ranks of inferred template counts within each repertoire. In a later analysis, generation probabilities were computed using a VDJ recombination model fitted to out-of-frame rearrangements, and the results were checked against IGoR. In a later analysis, hypergeometric tests were used to score TCR-TCR, TCR-HLA and TCR-CMV co-occurrence, with a repertoire-size bias correction applied to TCR pairs. In a later analysis, false discovery rates were estimated by permuting HLA or CMV assignments 20 times. In a later analysis, co-occurring TCRs were grouped using DBSCAN, with TCRdist sequence similarity added in when clustering inside HLA-allele-positive subsets. For co-occurrence clustering, repertoires with fewer than 30,000 or more than 120,000 public chains were excluded, along with about five repertoires with anomalous nucleotide sharing. TCRdb holds this immuneACCESS table with in-frame rearrangements only. Some clones are missing; in checked studies, unresolved V genes explain under half, and the rest has no known cause. D and trimming were read from the DNA, whereas the V and J calls and clone size are those reported in that table. This sample is represented by about 99,000 clones; roughly 80% of them were singletons. More than 3% of the sample lies in the top ten.

Details on this clone: This clone's antigen is unknown. No much larger clone exists at a distance of one base, and base qualities are not known.

Points the paper makes about the study in general: Correlated functional status among segregating V segments might reflect linkage disequilibrium, but an unknown experimental factor could not be ruled out. A further reported finding was that TCR beta sequences accurately predicted the HLA-A and HLA-B alleles for most subjects in the first cohort. In a later genetic analysis, fewer N-insertions in productive TCRs were reported among donors in an Asian-associated ancestry cluster than the roughly 700-donor mean. In this cohort, only TCR beta chains were sequenced, and detectable features were limited by the absence of alpha or paired-chain data. The classifier was reported to diagnose cytomegalovirus status with high specificity and sensitivity in both the original and validation cohorts. In an earlier analysis of over 550 of the donors, most TCR beta V segments were observed in productive rearrangements about 90% or about 30% of the time, broadly matching IMGT annotations. When HLA alleles, especially DR and DQ, strongly co-occurred, TCR associations were difficult to assign to individual alleles. In a later analysis, TCR association rates were found to vary across HLA loci, with the most associated TCRs seen for DRB1 alleles and the fewest for HLA-C alleles. A later analysis found that most CMV-associated TCR beta chains appeared HLA-restricted, with HLA associations seemingly driven largely by CMV exposure. About 17 rarely observed V segments, including chromosome 9 orphons, were excluded from the earlier analysis of approximately 600 of the donors because counts were too low. V-gene and J-gene trimming of TCR beta chains was associated with a missense DCLRE1C variant in a later genetic analysis, and the association was replicated in an independent cohort. Some IMGT-functional V segments, including TRBV6-2 and TRBV6-3, could not be distinguished by the 87-base-pair reads and were therefore excluded. The authors suggested that the approach could potentially be extended to other disease states and immunological phenotypes. Three of the identified cytomegalovirus-associated TCR beta chains were confirmed in vitro to be specific for cytomegalovirus antigens. In a later analysis, HLA-associated TCR beta chains were found to be more clonally expanded and to have lower generation probabilities than equally common non-associated chains. According to a later analysis, parvovirus B19, influenza, CMV and Epstein-Barr virus appeared linked to several top co-occurrence clusters. Across donors, most TCR sequences were observed very rarely, whereas some public TCRs were present in many individuals. Because HLA typing was unavailable for some donors at each locus, only the typed subset was used in association tests. The sequencing pipeline was judged likely to have produced a cluster of highly shared sequence variants as a technical artifact. Roughly uniform sequencing depth across donors was assumed in presence/absence analyses, although this assumption may not hold. Specific HLA alleles were associated with 18,000 or so TCR beta sequences at a false discovery rate of 0.05 in a later analysis. For the cohort, immune exposure information was limited to CMV serostatus. The study gave a list of over 150 TCR beta chains associated with cytomegalovirus.

V lost 0 bases and J lost 0 bases, and the count of bases not matched to a germline gene is 7. CDR1 SGDLS and CDR2 YYNGEE are derived from the germline V gene. Inclusive of the bounding cysteine and phenylalanine, the CDR3 is 18 residues long. Of all the DNA, just the CDR3 is kept, 54 bases in frame from base 1. The cohort was made up of several hundred healthy bone marrow donors. At the time of sampling, every cohort member was nominally healthy, though immune exposures that went unrecorded were likely present. The donor tested CMV seronegative, placing the donor among the 350 or so seronegative members of the cohort. Every donor gave a peripheral blood sample, and the peripheral blood mononuclear cells from that sample were used for TCR beta sequencing. The Qiagen DNeasy Blood Extraction Kit was used to extract genomic DNA from the blood cell samples.

The sequenced sample consisted of PBMCs. The clonotype originates from a man in his forties in good health and CMV-seronegative. The chain uses TRBV9 and TRBJ2-3; TRBD2 lines up with 10 middle nucleotides. In nucleotide form, the sequence is TGTGCCAGCAGCGTAGGGACTAGCGGAGATACTAGCACAGATACGCAGTATTTT. This gives the protein CASSVGTSGDTSTDTQYF.